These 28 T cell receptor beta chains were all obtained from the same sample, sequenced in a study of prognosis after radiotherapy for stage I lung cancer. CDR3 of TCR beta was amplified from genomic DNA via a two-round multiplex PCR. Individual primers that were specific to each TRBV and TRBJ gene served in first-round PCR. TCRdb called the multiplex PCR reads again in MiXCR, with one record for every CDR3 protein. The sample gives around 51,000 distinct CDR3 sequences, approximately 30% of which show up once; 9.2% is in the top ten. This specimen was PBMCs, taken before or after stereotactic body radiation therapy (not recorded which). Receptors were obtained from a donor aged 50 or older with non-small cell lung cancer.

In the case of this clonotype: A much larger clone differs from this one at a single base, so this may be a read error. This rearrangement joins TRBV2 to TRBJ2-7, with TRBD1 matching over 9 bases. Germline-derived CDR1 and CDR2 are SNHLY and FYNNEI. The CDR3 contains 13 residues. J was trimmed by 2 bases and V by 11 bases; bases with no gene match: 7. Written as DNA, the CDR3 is TGTGCCGTGGACAGGGGTTCCACCTACGAGCAGTACTTC. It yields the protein CAVDRGSTYEQYF.

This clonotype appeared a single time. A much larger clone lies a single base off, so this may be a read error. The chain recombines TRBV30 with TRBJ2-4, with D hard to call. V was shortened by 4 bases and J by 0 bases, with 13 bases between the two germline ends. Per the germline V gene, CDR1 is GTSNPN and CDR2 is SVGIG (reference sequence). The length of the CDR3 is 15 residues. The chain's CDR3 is CAWTLQTLAKNIQYF. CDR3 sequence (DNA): TGTGCCTGGACCCTTCAGACATTAGCCAAAAACATTCAGTACTTC.

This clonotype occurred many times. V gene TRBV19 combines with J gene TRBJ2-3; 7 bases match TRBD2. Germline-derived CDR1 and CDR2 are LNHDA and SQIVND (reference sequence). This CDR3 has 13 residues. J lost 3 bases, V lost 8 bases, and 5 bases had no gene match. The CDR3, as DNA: TGTGCCAGTCGATCTAGCGGAACAGATACGCAGTATTTT. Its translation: CASRSSGTDTQYF.

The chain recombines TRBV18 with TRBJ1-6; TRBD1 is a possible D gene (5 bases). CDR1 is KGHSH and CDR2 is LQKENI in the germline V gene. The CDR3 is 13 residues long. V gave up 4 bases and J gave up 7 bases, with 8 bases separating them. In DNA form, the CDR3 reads TGTGCCAGCTCACAACAGGAGAATTCACCCCTCCACTTT. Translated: CASSQQENSPLHF.

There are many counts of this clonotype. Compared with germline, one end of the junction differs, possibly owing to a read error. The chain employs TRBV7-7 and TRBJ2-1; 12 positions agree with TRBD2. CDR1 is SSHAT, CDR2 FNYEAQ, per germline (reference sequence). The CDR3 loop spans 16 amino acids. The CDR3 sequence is CASSSGLAGSGNEQFF. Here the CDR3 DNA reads TGTGCTAGCAGCTCCGGACTAGCGGGGAGTGGCAATGAGCAGTTCTTC.

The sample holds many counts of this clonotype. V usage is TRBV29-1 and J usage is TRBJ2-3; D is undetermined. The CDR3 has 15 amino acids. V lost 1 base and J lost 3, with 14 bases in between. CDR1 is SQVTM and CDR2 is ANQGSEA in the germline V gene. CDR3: CSVEGSGYQTDTQYF. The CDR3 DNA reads TGCAGCGTTGAAGGCTCGGGCTATCAAACAGATACGCAGTATTTT.

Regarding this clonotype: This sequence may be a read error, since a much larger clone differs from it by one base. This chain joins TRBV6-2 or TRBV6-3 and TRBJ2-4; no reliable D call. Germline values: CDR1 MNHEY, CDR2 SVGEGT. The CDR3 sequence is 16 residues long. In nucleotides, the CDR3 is TGTGCCAGCAAAATGGGGTACAGTTTAGCCAAAAACATTAAGTACTTC. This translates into CASKMGYSLAKNIKYF.

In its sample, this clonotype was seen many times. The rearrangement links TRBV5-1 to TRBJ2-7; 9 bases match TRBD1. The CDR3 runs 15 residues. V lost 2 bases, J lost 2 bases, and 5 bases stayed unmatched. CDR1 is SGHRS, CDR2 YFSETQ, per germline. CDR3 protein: CASSLTGGTTYEQYF. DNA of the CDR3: TGCGCCAGCAGCTTAACAGGGGGCACCACCTACGAGCAGTACTTC.

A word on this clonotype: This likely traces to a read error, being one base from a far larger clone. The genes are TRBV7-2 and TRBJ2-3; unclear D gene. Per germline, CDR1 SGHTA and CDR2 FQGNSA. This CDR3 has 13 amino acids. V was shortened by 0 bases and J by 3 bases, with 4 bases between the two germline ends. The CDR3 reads CASSLAATDTQYF. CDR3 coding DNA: TGTGCCAGCAGCTTAGCTGCGACAGATACGCAGTATTTT. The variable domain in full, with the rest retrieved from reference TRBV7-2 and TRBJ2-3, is GAGVSQSPSNKVTEKGKDVELRCDPISGHTALYWYRQSLGQGLEFLIYFQGNSAPDKSGLPSDRFSAERTGGSVSTLTIQRTQQEDSAVYLCASSLAATDTQYFGPGTRLTVL.

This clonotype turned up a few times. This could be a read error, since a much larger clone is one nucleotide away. The CDR3 bases are TGTGCCACCAGTGTCAGTCGGGCGGATACGCAGTATTTT. This encodes CATSVSRADTQYF. The rearrangement links TRBV24-1 to TRBJ2-3; D not resolved. V gave up 5 bases and J gave up 6 bases, with 11 bases separating them. The germline CDR1 and CDR2 sequences are KGHDR and SFDVKD. The CDR3 consists of 13 residues.

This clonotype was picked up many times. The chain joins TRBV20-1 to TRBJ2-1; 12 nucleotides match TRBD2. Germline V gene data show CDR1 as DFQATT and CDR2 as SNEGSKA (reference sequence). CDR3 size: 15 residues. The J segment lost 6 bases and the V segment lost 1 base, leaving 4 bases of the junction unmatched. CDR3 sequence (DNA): TGCAGTGCTAGAGGACTAGCGGGAGCGGGCAATGAGCAGTTCTTC. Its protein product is CSARGLAGAGNEQFF.

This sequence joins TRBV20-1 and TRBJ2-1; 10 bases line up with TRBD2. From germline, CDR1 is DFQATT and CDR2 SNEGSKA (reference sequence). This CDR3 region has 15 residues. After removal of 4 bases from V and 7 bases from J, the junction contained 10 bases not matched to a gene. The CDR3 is CSAKRSSGSLNEQFF. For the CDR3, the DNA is TGCAGTGCTAAGCGCTCTAGCGGGAGCTTAAATGAGCAGTTCTTC.

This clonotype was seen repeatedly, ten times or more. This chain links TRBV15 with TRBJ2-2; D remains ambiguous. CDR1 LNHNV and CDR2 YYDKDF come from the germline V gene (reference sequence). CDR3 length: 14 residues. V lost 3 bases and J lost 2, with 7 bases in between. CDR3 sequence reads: CATSRVTNTGELFF. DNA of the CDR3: TGTGCCACCAGCAGGGTGACAAACACCGGGGAGCTGTTTTTT.

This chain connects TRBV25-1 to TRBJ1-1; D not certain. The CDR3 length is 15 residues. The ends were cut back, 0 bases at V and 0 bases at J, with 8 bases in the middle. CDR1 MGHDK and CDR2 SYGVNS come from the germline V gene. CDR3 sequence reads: CASSEYPKMNTEAFF. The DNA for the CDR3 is TGTGCCAGCAGTGAATATCCCAAAATGAACACTGAAGCTTTCTTT.

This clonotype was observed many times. CDR3 bases: TGTGCCAGCAGTTATCATGCTCCCGCGGGAGGTTCCCGGGAGCTGTTTTTT. This translates into CASSYHAPAGGSRELFF. The genes are TRBV6-5 and TRBJ2-2, with 8 bases lining up with TRBD2. With V trimmed by 3 bases and J by 9 bases, 15 bases remained unmatched. The CDR3 has 17 residues. Germline V gene lookup returns CDR1 MNHEY and CDR2 SVGAGI.

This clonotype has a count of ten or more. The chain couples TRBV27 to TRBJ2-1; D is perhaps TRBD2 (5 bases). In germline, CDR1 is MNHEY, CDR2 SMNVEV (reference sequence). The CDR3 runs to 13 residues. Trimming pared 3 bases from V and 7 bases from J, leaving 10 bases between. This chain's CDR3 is CASSFSGSNEQFF. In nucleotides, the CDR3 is TGTGCCAGCAGTTTTTCGGGGAGTAATGAGCAGTTCTTC.

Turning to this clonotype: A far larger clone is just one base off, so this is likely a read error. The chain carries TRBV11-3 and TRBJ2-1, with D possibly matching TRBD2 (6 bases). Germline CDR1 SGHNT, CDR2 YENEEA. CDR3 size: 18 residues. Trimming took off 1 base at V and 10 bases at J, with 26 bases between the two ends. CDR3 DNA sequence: TGTGCCAGCAGCTTAGTTCAAAGGGTGTGGGAGGCCTCCGAGGAGCAGTTCTTC. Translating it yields CASSLVQRVWEASEEQFF.

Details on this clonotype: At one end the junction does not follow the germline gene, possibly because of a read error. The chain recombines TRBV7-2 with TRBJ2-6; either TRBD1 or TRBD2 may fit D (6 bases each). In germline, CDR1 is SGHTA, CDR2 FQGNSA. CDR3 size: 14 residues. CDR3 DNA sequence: TGTGCCAGCAGCCCAAGGGGGGTGGCCAACTTCCTGACTTTC. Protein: CASSPRGVANFLTF.

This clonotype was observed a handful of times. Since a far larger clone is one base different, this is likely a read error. This CDR3 is CSSTSTGSNEQFF. The DNA of the CDR3 is TGTTCCAGCACCTCTACTGGGTCTAATGAGCAGTTCTTC. This chain connects TRBV2 to TRBJ2-5; no definite D call. The DNA end favors TRBJ2-1, so the J call may be wrong. The CDR3 is 13 amino acids. Germline V gene lookup returns CDR1 SNHLY and CDR2 FYNNEI.

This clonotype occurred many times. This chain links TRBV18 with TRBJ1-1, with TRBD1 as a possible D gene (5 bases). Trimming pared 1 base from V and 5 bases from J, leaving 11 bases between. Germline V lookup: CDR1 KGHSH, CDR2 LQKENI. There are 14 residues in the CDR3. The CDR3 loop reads CASSPRGSRTEAFF. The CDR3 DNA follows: TGTGCCAGCTCACCACGGGGGTCACGAACTGAAGCTTTCTTT.

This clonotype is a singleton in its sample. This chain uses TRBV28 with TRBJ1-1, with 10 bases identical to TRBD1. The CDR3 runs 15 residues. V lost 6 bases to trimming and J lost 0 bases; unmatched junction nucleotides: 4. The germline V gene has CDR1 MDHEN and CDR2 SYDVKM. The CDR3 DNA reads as TGTGCCAGCAGGACAGGGGGCGGGCTGAACACTGAAGCTTTCTTT. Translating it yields CASRTGGGLNTEAFF.

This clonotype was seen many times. The CDR3 reads CASSFMDYEQYF. Written as DNA, the CDR3 is TGTGCCAGCAGCTTTATGGACTACGAGCAGTACTTC. This chain uses TRBV7-2 with TRBJ2-7; no clear D gene. CDR3 length equals 12 residues. Germline V gene sequence: CDR1 SGHTA, CDR2 FQGNSA. Trimming left V 3 bases short and J 3 bases short, with 6 bases between.

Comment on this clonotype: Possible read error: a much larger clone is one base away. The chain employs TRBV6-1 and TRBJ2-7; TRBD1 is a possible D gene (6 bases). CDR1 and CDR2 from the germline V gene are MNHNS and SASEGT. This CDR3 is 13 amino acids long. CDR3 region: CASRLTGSDDQYF. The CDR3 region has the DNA TGTGCCAGCAGACTAACAGGGAGCGACGATCAGTACTTC.

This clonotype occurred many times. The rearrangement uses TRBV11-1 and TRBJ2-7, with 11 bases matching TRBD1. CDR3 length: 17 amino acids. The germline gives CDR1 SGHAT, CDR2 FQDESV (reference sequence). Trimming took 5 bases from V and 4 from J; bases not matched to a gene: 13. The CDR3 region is CASSPRSRGTGGYEQYF. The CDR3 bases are TGTGCCAGCAGCCCACGATCTCGGGGGACAGGGGGGTACGAGCAGTACTTC.

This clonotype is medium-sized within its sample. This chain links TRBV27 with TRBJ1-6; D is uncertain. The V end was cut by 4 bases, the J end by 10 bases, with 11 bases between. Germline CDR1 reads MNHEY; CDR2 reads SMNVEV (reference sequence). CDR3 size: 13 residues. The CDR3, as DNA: TGTGCCAGCAGTTGGGGATCCTGGTCACCCCTCCACTTT. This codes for CASSWGSWSPLHF.

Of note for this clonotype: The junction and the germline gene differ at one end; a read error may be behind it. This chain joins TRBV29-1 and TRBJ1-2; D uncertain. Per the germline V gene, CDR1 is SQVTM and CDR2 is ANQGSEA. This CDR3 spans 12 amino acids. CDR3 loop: CSSGGQHYVYTF. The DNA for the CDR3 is TGCAGCTCCGGCGGCCAGCACTATGTCTACACCTTC.

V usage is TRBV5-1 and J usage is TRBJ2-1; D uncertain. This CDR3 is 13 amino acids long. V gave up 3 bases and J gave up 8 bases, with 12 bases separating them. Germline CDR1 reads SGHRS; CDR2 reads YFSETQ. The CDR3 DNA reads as TGCGCCAGCAGCTATGAGCGCTGGTATGAGCAGTTCTTC. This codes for CASSYERWYEQFF.

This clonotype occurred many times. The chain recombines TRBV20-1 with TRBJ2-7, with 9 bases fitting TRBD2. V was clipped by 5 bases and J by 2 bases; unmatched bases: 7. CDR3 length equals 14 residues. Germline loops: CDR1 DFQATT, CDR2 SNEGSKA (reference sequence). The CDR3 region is CSAPPGTSPYEQYF. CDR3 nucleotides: TGCAGTGCTCCGCCAGGGACTAGCCCCTACGAGCAGTACTTC.